This T cell receptor (beta chain) was recovered during a study of T cells in Graves' hyperthyroidism and ophthalmopathy. Notes on the study in general: It was a median around seven months before onset that the model predicted ophthalmopathy.

Subjects aged 18 to 65 presented with newly diagnosed hyperthyroidism of less than 2 months' duration. Researchers barred patients who had uncontrolled infection, other autoimmune disease, pregnancy or lactation. Source material for PBMCs was about 11 ml fresh peripheral blood. This clonotype was counted at least ten times. Its antigen is as yet unknown. Trimming took 2 bases from V and 3 from J, leaving 10 bases between them. The CDR3 length is 14 residues. The TCR beta CDR3 regions underwent amplification using RNA transcripts as the source. The TCR CDR3 was amplified in a first-round RT-PCR using the HTBI primer set. Each CDR3 protein is one row after TCRdb ran MiXCR on the multiplex PCR reads. The repertoire holds 700,000 to 950,000 distinct CDR3 sequences, with 30% to 40% as singletons.

The TCR originated in a woman aged 40-49 years with Graves' hyperthyroidism. The chain uses TRBV12-3 or TRBV12-4 and TRBJ1-1; no clear D gene. Sequences were obtained from blood. The CDR3 loop reads CASSLSLGYTEAFF. The CDR3 DNA reads TGTGCCAGCAGTTTATCCCTAGGGTACACTGAAGCTTTCTTT.